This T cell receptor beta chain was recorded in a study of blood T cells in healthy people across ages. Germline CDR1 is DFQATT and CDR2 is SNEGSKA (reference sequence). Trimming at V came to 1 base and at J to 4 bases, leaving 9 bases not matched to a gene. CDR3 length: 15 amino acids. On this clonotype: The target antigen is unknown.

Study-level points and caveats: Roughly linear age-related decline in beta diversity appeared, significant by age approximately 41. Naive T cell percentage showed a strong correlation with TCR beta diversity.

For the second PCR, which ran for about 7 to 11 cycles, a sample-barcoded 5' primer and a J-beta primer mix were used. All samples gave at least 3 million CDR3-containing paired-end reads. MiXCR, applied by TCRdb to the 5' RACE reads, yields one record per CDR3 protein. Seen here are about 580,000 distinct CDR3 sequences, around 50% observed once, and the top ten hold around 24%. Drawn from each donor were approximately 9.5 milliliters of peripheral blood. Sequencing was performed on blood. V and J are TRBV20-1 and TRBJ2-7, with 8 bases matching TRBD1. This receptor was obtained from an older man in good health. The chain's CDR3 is CSARGLAGGLYEQYF. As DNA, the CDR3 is TGCAGTGCTAGAGGGTTGGCAGGGGGCCTGTACGAGCAGTACTTC.